A selection of T cell receptor beta chains follows, all from one sample in a study of PD-1 blockade in classical Hodgkin lymphoma. Produced via immunoSEQ multiplex PCR; TCRdb's table is partial and in-frame only. Seen here are 50,000 to 65,000 clones, 75% to 95% observed once, and the top ten hold about a tenth. Sequencing used peripheral blood mononuclear cells (PBMCs), obtained before the fourth cycle of nivolumab. Receptor source: a human donor with classical Hodgkin lymphoma. The CDR3 runs from the conserved cysteine through the conserved F or W. D genes are given only for firm matches. Expanded clones are given a class, and other clones once, few, many or no size at all.

j_call cdr3_length d_call v_call clone_size cdr3_nt cdr3_aa
TRBJ2-7 12 . TRBV2 few TGTGCCAGCAGGGACAGTTACTACGAGCAGTACTTC CASRDSYYEQYF
TRBJ1-1 16 . TRBV2 . TGTGCCAGCAGTGATCTGGATTGGTATATGAACACTGAAGCTTTCTTT CASSDLDWYMNTEAFF
TRBJ2-7 12 . TRBV30 . TGTGCCTGGAGTAGGGGTTTTGGCGAGCAGTACTTC CAWSRGFGEQYF
TRBJ2-1 16 TRBD2 TRBV14 . TGTGCCAGCAGCCAACTCGGACTAGCGCTCTACAATGAGCAGTTCTTC CASSQLGLALYNEQFF
TRBJ2-3 17 . TRBV23-1 . TGCGCCAGCAGTCAATCCTCTGAGAAGACTAGCACAGATACGCAGTATTTT CASSQSSEKTSTDTQYF
TRBJ1-2 15 . TRBV5-1 . TGCGCCAGCAGCTTGGCAGGTACCCTCTCGGGTGGCTACACCTTC CASSLAGTLSGGYTF
TRBJ2-7 13 . TRBV2 . TGTGCCAGCAGTGAGGTGGACTCCTACGAGCAGTACTTC CASSEVDSYEQYF
TRBJ1-1 12 . TRBV6-6 few TGTGCCAGCAGTTACTCGGTCACTGAAGCTTTCTTT CASSYSVTEAFF
TRBJ2-1 11 TRBD1 TRBV29-1 . TGCAGCGCCGGACAGGGTGATGAGCAGTTCTTC CSAGQGDEQFF
TRBJ1-5 18 . TRBV6-1 . TGTGCCAGCAGTGAAATCGGGGGGCGCGAATATAGCAATCAGCCCCAGCATTTT CASSEIGGREYSNQPQHF
TRBJ1-2 15 . TRBV27 . TGTGCCAGCAGTTTTAGGGCGACAGTCGACTATGGCTACACCTTC CASSFRATVDYGYTF
TRBJ2-1 15 TRBD2 TRBV11-2 . TGTGCCAGCACCAGGGGACTAGCGGGGGAAAATGAGCAGTTCTTC CASTRGLAGENEQFF
TRBJ2-2 15 TRBD1 TRBV30 . TGTGCCTGGAGTACTGGACAGGGAATTACCGGGGAGCTGTTTTTT CAWSTGQGITGELFF
TRBJ2-3 14 . TRBV5-1 . TGCGCCAGCAGCCTCGTGCGGGGCGCAGATACGCAGTATTTT CASSLVRGADTQYF